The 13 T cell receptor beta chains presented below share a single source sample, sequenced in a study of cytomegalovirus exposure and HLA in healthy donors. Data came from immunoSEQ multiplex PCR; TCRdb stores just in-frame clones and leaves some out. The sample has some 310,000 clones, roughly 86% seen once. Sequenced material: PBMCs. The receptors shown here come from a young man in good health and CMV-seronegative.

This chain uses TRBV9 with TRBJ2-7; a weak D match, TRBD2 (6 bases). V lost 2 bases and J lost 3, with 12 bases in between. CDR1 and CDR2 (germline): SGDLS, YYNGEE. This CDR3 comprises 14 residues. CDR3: CASSVGGVNYEQYF. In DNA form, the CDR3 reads TGTGCCAGCAGCGTGGGCGGGGTTAACTACGAGCAGTACTTC.

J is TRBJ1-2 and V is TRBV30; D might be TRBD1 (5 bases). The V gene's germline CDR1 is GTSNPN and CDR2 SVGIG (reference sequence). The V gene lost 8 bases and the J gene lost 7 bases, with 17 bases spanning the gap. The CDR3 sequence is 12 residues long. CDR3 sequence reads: CAGQVGGIGYTF. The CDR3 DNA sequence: TGTGCCGGGCAGGTTGGGGGGATTGGCTACACCTTC.

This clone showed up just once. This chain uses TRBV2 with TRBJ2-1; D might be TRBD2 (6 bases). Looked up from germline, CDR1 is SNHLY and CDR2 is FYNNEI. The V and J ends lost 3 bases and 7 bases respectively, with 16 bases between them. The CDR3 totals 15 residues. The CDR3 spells CASSDLRGTRNEQFF. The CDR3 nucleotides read TGTGCCAGCAGTGACTTGCGGGGCACCAGAAATGAGCAGTTCTTC. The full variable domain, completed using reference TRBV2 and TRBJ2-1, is EPEVTQTPSHQVTQMGQEVILRCVPISNHLYFYWYRQILGQKVEFLVSFYNNEISEKSEIFDDQFSVERPDGSNFTLKIRSTKLEDSAMYFCASSDLRGTRNEQFFGPGTRLTVL.

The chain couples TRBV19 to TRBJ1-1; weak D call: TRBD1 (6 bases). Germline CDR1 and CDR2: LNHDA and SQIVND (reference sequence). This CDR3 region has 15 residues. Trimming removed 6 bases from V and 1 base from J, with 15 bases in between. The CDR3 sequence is CASRKDRSQNTEAFF. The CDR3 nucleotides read TGTGCCAGTAGGAAAGACAGGAGCCAGAACACTGAAGCTTTCTTT.

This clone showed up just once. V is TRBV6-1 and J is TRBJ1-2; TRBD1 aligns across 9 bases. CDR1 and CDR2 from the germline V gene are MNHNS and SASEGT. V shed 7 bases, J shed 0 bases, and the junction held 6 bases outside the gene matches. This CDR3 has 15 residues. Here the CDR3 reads CASTSTGGPNYGYTF. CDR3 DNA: TGTGCCAGCACTTCCACAGGGGGCCCTAACTATGGCTACACCTTC.

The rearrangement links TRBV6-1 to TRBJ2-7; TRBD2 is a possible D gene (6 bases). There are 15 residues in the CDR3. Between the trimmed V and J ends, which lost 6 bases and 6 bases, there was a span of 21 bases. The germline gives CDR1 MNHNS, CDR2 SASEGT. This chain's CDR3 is CASRIGRGLSREQYF. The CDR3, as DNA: TGTGCCAGCAGAATAGGGCGGGGCCTTTCTCGCGAGCAGTACTTC.

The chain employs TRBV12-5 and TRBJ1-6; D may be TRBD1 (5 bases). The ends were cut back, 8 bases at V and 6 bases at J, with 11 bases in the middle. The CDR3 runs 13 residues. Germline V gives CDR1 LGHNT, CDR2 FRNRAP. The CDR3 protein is CASMTDINSPLHF. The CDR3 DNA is TGTGCTAGTATGACAGACATTAATTCACCCCTCCACTTT.

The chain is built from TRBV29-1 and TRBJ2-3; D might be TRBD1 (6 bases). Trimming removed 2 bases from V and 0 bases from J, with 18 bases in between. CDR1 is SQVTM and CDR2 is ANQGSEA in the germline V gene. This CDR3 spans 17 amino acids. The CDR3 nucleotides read TGCAGCGTTGAACCGGATCGCTGGACAGAAAGCACAGATACGCAGTATTTT. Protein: CSVEPDRWTESTDTQYF.

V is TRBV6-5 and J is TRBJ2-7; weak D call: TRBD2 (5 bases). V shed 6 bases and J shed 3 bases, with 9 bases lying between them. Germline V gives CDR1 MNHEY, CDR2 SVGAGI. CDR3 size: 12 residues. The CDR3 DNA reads TGTGCCAGCAGCAGCCGGGACTACGAGCAGTACTTC. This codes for CASSSRDYEQYF.

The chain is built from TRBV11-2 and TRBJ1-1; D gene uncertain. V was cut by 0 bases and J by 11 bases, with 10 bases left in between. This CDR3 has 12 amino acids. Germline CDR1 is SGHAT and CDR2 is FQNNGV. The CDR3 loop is CASSLEGMEAFF. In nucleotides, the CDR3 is TGTGCCAGCAGCTTAGAAGGAATGGAGGCTTTCTTT. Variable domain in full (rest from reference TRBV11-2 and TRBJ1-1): EAGVAQSPRYKIIEKRQSVAFWCNPISGHATLYWYQQILGQGPKLLIQFQNNGVVDDSQLPKDRFSAERLKGVDSTLKIQPAKLEDSAVYLCASSLEGMEAFFGQGTRLTVV.

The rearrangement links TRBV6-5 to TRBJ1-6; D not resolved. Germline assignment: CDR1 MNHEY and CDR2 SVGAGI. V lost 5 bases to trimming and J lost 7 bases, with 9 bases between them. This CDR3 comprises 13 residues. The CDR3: CASSPLENSPLHF. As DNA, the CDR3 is TGTGCCAGCAGTCCGCTAGAAAATTCACCCCTCCACTTT.

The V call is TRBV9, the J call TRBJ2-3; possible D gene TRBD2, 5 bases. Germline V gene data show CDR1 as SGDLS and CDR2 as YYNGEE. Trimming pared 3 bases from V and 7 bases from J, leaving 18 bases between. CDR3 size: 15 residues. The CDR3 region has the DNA TGTGCCAGCAGCGAGGAGGATGACCCTCGATATACGCAGTATTTT. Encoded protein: CASSEEDDPRYTQYF. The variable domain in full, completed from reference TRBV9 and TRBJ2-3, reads DSGVTQTPKHLITATGQRVTLRCSPRSGDLSVYWYQQSLDQGLQFLIQYYNGEERAKGNILERFSAQQFPDLHSELNLSSLELGDSALYFCASSEEDDPRYTQYFGPGTRLTVL.

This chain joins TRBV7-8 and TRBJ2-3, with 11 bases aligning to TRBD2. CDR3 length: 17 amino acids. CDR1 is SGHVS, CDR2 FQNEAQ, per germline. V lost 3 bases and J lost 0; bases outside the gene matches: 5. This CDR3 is CASSLGGTSGSTDTQYF. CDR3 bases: TGTGCCAGCAGCTTGGGGGGGACTAGCGGTAGCACAGATACGCAGTATTTT.